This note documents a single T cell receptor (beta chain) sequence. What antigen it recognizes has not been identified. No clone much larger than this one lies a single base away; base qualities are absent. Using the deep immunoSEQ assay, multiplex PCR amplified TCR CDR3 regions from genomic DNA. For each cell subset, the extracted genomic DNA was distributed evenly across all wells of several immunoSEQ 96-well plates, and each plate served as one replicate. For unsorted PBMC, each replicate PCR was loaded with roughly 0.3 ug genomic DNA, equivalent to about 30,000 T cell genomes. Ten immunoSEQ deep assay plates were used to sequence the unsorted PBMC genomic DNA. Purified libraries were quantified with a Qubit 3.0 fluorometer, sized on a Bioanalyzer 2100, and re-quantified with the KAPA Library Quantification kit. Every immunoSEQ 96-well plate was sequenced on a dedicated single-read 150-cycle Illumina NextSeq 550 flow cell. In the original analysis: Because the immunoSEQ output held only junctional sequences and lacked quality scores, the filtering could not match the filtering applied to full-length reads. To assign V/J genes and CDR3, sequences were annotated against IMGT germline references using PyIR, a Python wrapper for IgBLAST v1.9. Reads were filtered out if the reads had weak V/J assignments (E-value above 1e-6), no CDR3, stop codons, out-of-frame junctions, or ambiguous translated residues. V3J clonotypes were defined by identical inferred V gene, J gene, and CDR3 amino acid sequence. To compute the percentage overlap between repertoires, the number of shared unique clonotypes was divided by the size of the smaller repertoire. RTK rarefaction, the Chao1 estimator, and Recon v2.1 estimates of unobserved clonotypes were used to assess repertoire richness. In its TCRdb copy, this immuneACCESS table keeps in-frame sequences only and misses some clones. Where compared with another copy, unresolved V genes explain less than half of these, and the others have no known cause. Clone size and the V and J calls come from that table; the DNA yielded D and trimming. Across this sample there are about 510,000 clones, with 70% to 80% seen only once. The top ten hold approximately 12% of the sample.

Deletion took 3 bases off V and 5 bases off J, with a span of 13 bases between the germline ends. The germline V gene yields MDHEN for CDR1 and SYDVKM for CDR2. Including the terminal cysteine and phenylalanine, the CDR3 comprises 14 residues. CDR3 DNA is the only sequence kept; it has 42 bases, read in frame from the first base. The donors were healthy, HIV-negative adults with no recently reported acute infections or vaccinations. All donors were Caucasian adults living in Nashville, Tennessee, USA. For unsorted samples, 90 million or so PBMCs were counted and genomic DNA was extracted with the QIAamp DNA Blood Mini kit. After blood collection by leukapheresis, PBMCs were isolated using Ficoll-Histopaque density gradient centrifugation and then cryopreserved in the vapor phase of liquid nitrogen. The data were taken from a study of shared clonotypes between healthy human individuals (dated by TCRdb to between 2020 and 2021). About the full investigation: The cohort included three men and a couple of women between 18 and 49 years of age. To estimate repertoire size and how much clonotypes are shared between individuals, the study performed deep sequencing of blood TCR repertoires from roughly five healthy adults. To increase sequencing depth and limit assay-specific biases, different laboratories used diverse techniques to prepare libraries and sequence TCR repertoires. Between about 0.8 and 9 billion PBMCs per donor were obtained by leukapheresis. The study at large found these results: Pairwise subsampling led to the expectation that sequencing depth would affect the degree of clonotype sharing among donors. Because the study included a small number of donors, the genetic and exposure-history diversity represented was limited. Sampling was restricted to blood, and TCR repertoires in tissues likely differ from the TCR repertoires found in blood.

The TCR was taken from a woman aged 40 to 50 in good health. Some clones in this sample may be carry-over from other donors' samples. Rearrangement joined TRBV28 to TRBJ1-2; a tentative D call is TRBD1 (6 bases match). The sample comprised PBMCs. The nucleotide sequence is TGTGCCAGCAGTTTCCTTTCCGGGACATATGGCTACACCTTC. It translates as CASSFLSGTYGYTF.